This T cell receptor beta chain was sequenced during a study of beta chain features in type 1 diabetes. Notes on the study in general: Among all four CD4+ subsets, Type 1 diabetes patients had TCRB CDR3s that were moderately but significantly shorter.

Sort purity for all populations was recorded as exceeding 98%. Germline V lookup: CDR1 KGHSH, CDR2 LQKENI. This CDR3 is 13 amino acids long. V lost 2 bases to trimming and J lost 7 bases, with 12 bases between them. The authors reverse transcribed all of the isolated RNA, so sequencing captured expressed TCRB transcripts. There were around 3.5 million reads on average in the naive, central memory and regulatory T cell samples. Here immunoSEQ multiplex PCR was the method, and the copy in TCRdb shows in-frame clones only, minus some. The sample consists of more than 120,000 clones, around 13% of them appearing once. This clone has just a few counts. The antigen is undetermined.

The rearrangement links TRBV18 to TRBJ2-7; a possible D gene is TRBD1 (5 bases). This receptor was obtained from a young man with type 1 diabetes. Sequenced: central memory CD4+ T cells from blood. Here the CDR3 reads CASSPDSPSEQYF. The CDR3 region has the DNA TGTGCCAGCTCACCAGACAGCCCCTCTGAGCAGTACTTC.